A selection of T cell receptor beta chains follows, all from one sample in a study of blood T cell repertoires in COVID-19. TCRdb's table, derived via immunoSEQ multiplex PCR, lists solely in-frame clones and lacks some. The sample includes some 290,000 clones, about nine tenths of them seen just once. Sequencing was performed on peripheral blood. The source is a woman aged 25-40 years with COVID-19, enrolled during active disease. Both conserved end residues are part of each CDR3. The D gene is left open where the match is weak. Size values are once, few and many counts, or a class for expanded clones, and some rows have none.

CDR3 protein | CDR3 DNA | V gene | clone size | J gene | D gene
CASKRDRDTEAFF | TGTGCCAGCAAGCGGGACAGGGACACTGAAGCTTTCTTT | TRBV6-5 | NA | TRBJ1-1 | TRBD1
CASSRLQPPGGEQFF | TGTGCCAGCAGCCGGCTGCAGCCGCCCGGGGGTGAGCAGTTCTTC | TRBV14 | NA | TRBJ2-1 | NA
CASSPGGGNTIYF | TGTGCCAGCAGCCCAGGGGGTGGAAACACCATATATTTT | TRBV7-9 | NA | TRBJ1-3 | TRBD1
CASSDLGQGAPNSPLHF | TGTGCCAGCAGTGATCTTGGACAGGGGGCACCTAACTCACCCCTCCACTTT | TRBV2 | NA | TRBJ1-6 | TRBD1
CASSLRETYEQYF | TGTGCCAGCTCGCTCAGGGAAACCTACGAGCAGTACTTC | TRBV18 | NA | TRBJ2-7 | NA
CASTQTGLNTEAFF | TGCGCCAGCACTCAGACAGGGCTCAACACTGAAGCTTTCTTT | TRBV5-1 | NA | TRBJ1-1 | TRBD1
CASSLRGASTDTQYF | TGTGCCAGCAGCTTGAGGGGCGCTAGCACAGATACGCAGTATTTT | TRBV5-4 | NA | TRBJ2-3 | NA
CASSPPSPAVVSDTQYF | TGTGCCAGCTCACCACCCTCTCCAGCGGTGGTTTCGGATACGCAGTATTTT | TRBV18 | NA | TRBJ2-3 | NA
CASSEVVSNQPQHF | TGTGCCAGCAGTGAAGTCGTGAGCAATCAGCCCCAGCATTTT | TRBV2 | once | TRBJ1-5 | NA
CASSPGAGGNEQFF | TGTGCCAGCAGTCCCGGGGCCGGGGGCAATGAGCAGTTCTTC | TRBV6-7 | once | TRBJ2-1 | NA
CAWSVRGNEQFF | TGTGCCTGGAGTGTTAGGGGAAATGAGCAGTTCTTC | TRBV30 | NA | TRBJ2-1 | NA
CASSRIGTGGDEKLFF | TGTGCCAGCAGCCGAATTGGGACAGGAGGCGACGAAAAACTGTTTTTT | TRBV5-6 | NA | TRBJ1-4 | TRBD1
CASSDSQGLGGYTF | TGTGCCAGCAGTGATAGTCAGGGGCTCGGAGGCTACACCTTC | TRBV2 | once | TRBJ1-2 | NA
CASSSPRRLNTEAFF | TGTGCCAGCAGCTCCCCGCGGAGGCTGAACACTGAAGCTTTCTTT | TRBV5-4 | NA | TRBJ1-1 | NA
CASSYSGWSTDTQYF | TGTGCCAGCAGTTACTCCGGTTGGAGCACAGATACGCAGTATTTT | TRBV6-5 | once | TRBJ2-3 | NA
CASSWTGARTDTQYF | TGTGCCAGTAGCTGGACAGGGGCGCGGACAGATACGCAGTATTTT | TRBV19 | NA | TRBJ2-3 | TRBD1
CASSFSTGEVSYEQYF | TGTGCCAGCAGCTTTTCCACCGGGGAGGTCTCCTACGAGCAGTACTTC | TRBV27 | few | TRBJ2-7 | NA
CASSQSTGTGNEKLFF | TGCGCCAGCAGCCAAAGTACCGGGACTGGGAATGAAAAACTGTTTTTT | TRBV4-1 | NA | TRBJ1-4 | NA
CASSPENEAFF | TGCGCCAGCAGTCCAGAAAATGAAGCTTTCTTT | TRBV23-1 | NA | TRBJ1-1 | NA
CASSRDQSGADTGELFF | TGTGCCAGCAGCCGAGACCAGTCTGGGGCTGACACCGGGGAGCTGTTTTTT | TRBV11-2 | NA | TRBJ2-2 | NA
CASSQGTAPNEKLFF | TGCGCCAGCAGCCAAGGGACAGCCCCTAATGAAAAACTGTTTTTT | TRBV4-1 | NA | TRBJ1-4 | NA
CASSPQGVTSGGRGGKNIQYF | TGCGCCAGCAGCCCTCAAGGGGTAACTAGCGGGGGACGGGGCGGCAAAAACATTCAGTACTTC | TRBV4-1 | NA | TRBJ2-4 | TRBD2
CASSPGTGGSQPQHF | TGTGCCAGCTCACCCGGGACAGGGGGCTCTCAGCCCCAGCATTTT | TRBV18 | NA | TRBJ1-5 | TRBD1
CASSDREGLYDIGNTIYF | TGCGCCAGCAGCGACCGCGAGGGCCTTTACGACATTGGAAACACCATATATTTT | TRBV5-1 | NA | TRBJ1-3 | NA
CASSLGLGGRGTEAFF | TGCGCCAGCAGCTTGGGCTTGGGTGGCAGAGGCACTGAAGCTTTCTTT | TRBV5-1 | NA | TRBJ1-1 | NA